A single sample gave rise to the 26 T cell receptor beta chains below, sequenced in a study of immune evolution from preneoplasia to lung adenocarcinoma. Assay used: immunoSEQ multiplex PCR; TCRdb lists only in-frame clones, some missing. The repertoire consists of about 6,400 clones, with 75% to 80% occurring once and the leading ten covering under 3%. The sequencing input was FFPE minimally invasive lung adenocarcinoma tissue. The origin of the receptors is a person aged 55-79 years with lung adenocarcinoma.

The DNA for the CDR3 is TGTGCCAGTAGTATTGGAGACCTGAACACTGAAGCTTTCTTT. It encodes CASSIGDLNTEAFF. The chain couples TRBV19 to TRBJ1-1; D is uncertain. The CDR3 extends over 14 amino acids. V was shortened by 3 bases and J by 0 bases, with 8 bases between the two germline ends. The germline V gene encodes CDR1 LNHDA and CDR2 SQIVND (reference sequence).

About this clone itself: Other DNA sequences of this sample code for an identical CDR3. The gene calls are TRBV27 and TRBJ2-3, with D unresolved. Trimming pared 0 bases from V and 4 bases from J, leaving 5 bases between. Per the germline V gene, CDR1 is MNHEY and CDR2 is SMNVEV (reference sequence). This CDR3 spans 13 amino acids. The CDR3 bases are TGTGCCAGCAGTTTATCGAGACCAGATACGCAGTATTTT. Protein product: CASSLSRPDTQYF.

The chain uses TRBV19 and TRBJ2-2; 10 bases are a match to TRBD1. The CDR3 contains 16 residues. Germline V gene data show CDR1 as LNHDA and CDR2 as SQIVND (reference sequence). V gave up 1 base and J gave up 5 bases; unmatched junction bases: 4. The CDR3 sequence: CASSIVAGQGTGELFF. The CDR3 nucleotides are TGTGCCAGTAGTATAGTAGCGGGACAGGGGACCGGGGAGCTGTTTTTT.

The chain is built from TRBV5-5 and TRBJ1-5; no clear D gene. The CDR3 runs 14 residues. Germline V CDR1 and CDR2: SGHKS, YYEKEE (reference sequence). The V and J ends lost 0 bases and 6 bases respectively, with 10 bases between them. Here the CDR3 reads CASSLVGFGQPQHF. The CDR3 bases are TGTGCCAGCAGCTTGGTAGGGTTCGGTCAGCCCCAGCATTTT.

V and J are TRBV7-3 and TRBJ2-3; D possibly corresponds to TRBD1 (6 bases). Germline CDR1 SGHTA, CDR2 FQGTGA. V shed 2 bases and J shed 4 bases, with 7 bases lying between them. This CDR3 has 13 amino acids. This chain's CDR3 is CASSLSGADTQYF. For the CDR3, the DNA is TGTGCCAGCAGCTTATCAGGGGCAGATACGCAGTATTTT.

As DNA, the CDR3 is TGTGCCAGCAGCCAACAGGAGGGGGATACGCAGTATTTT. Amino acid sequence: CASSQQEGDTQYF. The genes are TRBV14 and TRBJ2-3; D may be TRBD2 (6 bases). Germline assignment: CDR1 SGHDN and CDR2 FVKESK. V was cut by 2 bases and J by 6 bases, with 9 bases left in between. The CDR3 consists of 13 residues. Filled out from reference TRBV14 and TRBJ2-3, the complete variable domain reads EAGVTQFPSHSVIEKGQTVTLRCDPISGHDNLYWYRRVMGKEIKFLLHFVKESKQDESGMPNNRFLAERTGGTYSTLKVQPAELEDSGVYFCASSQQEGDTQYFGPGTRLTVL.

The chain joins TRBV5-6 to TRBJ1-2, with D tentatively TRBD1 (5 bases). With 4 bases removed from V and 7 bases from J, the gap between germline ends came to 14 bases. Germline CDR1 SGHDT, CDR2 YYEEEE. CDR3 length equals 13 residues. CDR3: CASSRAQGSGYTF. CDR3 nucleotide sequence: TGTGCCAGCAGCCGGGCCCAGGGAAGTGGCTACACCTTC.

V gene TRBV14 combines with J gene TRBJ1-2, with D unclear. The germline V gene encodes CDR1 SGHDN and CDR2 FVKESK. The CDR3 loop spans 13 amino acids. V was shortened by 1 base and J by 4 bases, with 7 bases between the two germline ends. CDR3 sequence: CASSQGRSYGYTF. Written as DNA, the CDR3 is TGTGCCAGCAGCCAAGGAAGGAGCTATGGCTACACCTTC. Based on the CDR3 plus reference TRBV14 and TRBJ1-2, the full variable domain is EAGVTQFPSHSVIEKGQTVTLRCDPISGHDNLYWYRRVMGKEIKFLLHFVKESKQDESGMPNNRFLAERTGGTYSTLKVQPAELEDSGVYFCASSQGRSYGYTFGSGTRLTVV.

The chain links TRBV27 to TRBJ1-6; TRBD1 matches at 7 bases. V dropped 6 bases and J dropped 8; count of bases not matched to a gene: 7. The V gene's germline CDR1 is MNHEY and CDR2 SMNVEV (reference sequence). This CDR3 contains 14 residues. CDR3 bases: TGTGCCAGCAGCTTGACAGGGTCGGATTCACCCCTCCACTTT. Encoded protein: CASSLTGSDSPLHF.

The chain links TRBV11-3 to TRBJ1-2; D is ambiguous. Per the germline V gene, CDR1 is SGHNT and CDR2 is YENEEA. The CDR3 has 16 amino acids. V lost 0 bases and J lost 6, with 17 bases in between. The CDR3 region is CASSLDSAGTEDGYTF. The CDR3, as DNA: TGTGCCAGCAGCTTAGATTCGGCAGGAACCGAGGATGGCTACACCTTC. Together with reference TRBV11-3 and TRBJ1-2, the CDR3 gives the full variable domain: EAGVVQSPRYKIIEKKQPVAFWCNPISGHNTLYWYLQNLGQGPELLIRYENEEAVDDSQLPKDRFSAERLKGVDSTLKIQPAELGDSAVYLCASSLDSAGTEDGYTFGSGTRLTVV.

This rearrangement joins TRBV27 to TRBJ2-7; no definite D call. V was clipped by 4 bases and J by 2 bases, with 9 bases between them. CDR3 length equals 13 residues. Germline CDR1 and CDR2: MNHEY and SMNVEV (reference sequence). The CDR3 DNA reads TGTGCCAGCAGTTCCACGCGCCCCTACGAGCAGTACTTC. Its protein is CASSSTRPYEQYF.

J is TRBJ1-6 and V is TRBV6-5; D is undetermined. The V gene lost 7 bases and the J gene lost 7 bases, with 8 bases spanning the gap. The V gene's germline CDR1 is MNHEY and CDR2 SVGAGI. The CDR3 is made up of 12 amino acids. CDR3 sequence reads: CASTSINSPLHF. For the CDR3, the DNA is TGTGCCAGCACTTCTATAAATTCACCCCTCCACTTT.

The rearrangement joins TRBV2 to TRBJ2-5, with no clear D. The J call may be incorrect, as the DNA end agrees better with TRBJ2-7. Germline loops: CDR1 SNHLY, CDR2 FYNNEI. This CDR3 spans 12 amino acids. The CDR3 DNA reads TGTGCCAGCGCGGTTACCGAACTCGAGCAGTACTTC. It translates to CASAVTELEQYF.

The chain employs TRBV9 and TRBJ2-1, with 9 bases lining up with TRBD1. This CDR3 contains 15 residues. Germline values: CDR1 SGDLS, CDR2 YYNGEE. Trimming at V came to 6 bases and at J to 5 bases, leaving 9 bases not matched to a gene. CDR3 nucleotides: TGTGCCAGCACCCGAGGGACAGGGAACGACAATGAGCAGTTCTTC. It yields the protein CASTRGTGNDNEQFF.

The chain recombines TRBV6-4 with TRBJ2-1; perhaps D is TRBD1 or TRBD2 (7 bases each). V was pared by 2 bases and J by 10 bases, with 27 bases between. Looked up from germline, CDR1 is MRHNA and CDR2 is SNTAGT. The CDR3 totals 18 residues. The CDR3 loop is CASSDPPRLARGVGEQFF. The CDR3 DNA sequence: TGTGCCAGCAGTGACCCTCCGAGACTAGCCAGGGGGGTAGGAGAGCAGTTCTTC.

The J gene is TRBJ2-4, the V gene TRBV19, with D possibly being TRBD1 (6 bases). V dropped 6 bases and J dropped 1 base, with 10 bases sitting between them. CDR1 and CDR2 from the germline V gene are LNHDA and SQIVND (reference sequence). This CDR3 is 14 amino acids long. The CDR3 DNA reads TGTGCCAGTAGCCCCGACAGGGCCAAAAACATTCAGTACTTC. Translated: CASSPDRAKNIQYF.

V usage is TRBV19 and J usage is TRBJ1-1, with D possibly matching TRBD1 (5 bases). Trimming shortened V by 11 bases and J by 1 base, and 17 bases separated the two germline ends. This CDR3 region has 14 residues. The V gene's germline CDR1 is LNHDA and CDR2 SQIVND (reference sequence). The chain's CDR3 is CACIRPGRNTEAFF. CDR3 bases: TGTGCCTGCATTCGGCCAGGGCGGAACACTGAAGCTTTCTTT.

The rearrangement uses TRBV7-5 and TRBJ2-7; the table's TRBD1 call for D was not verified on the DNA. TRBV7-5 corresponds to a pseudogene. This CDR3 spans 12 amino acids. In DNA form, the CDR3 reads TGTGCCAGAAGCTCGACAGGGGTTCAGCAGTACTTC. It yields the protein CARSSTGVQQYF.

The V and J genes are TRBV13 and TRBJ2-7; possibly TRBD2 for D (6 bases). The CDR3 covers 16 residues. The germline V gene encodes CDR1 PRHDT and CDR2 FYEKMQ (reference sequence). With 0 bases removed from V and 0 bases from J, the gap between germline ends came to 12 bases. The CDR3 sequence: CASSLGPSSDSYEQYF. Written as DNA, the CDR3 is TGTGCCAGCAGCTTAGGGCCTTCTAGCGACTCCTACGAGCAGTACTTC.

The chain carries TRBV28 and TRBJ2-3, with a tentative D call TRBD1 (6 bases). Germline CDR1 and CDR2: MDHEN and SYDVKM. Trimming stripped 2 bases from V and 4 bases from J, with 10 bases between. The CDR3 is 14 amino acids. In DNA form, the CDR3 reads TGTGCCAGCAGTTTAGGGGGCCGCGCAGATACGCAGTATTTT. This sequence encodes CASSLGGRADTQYF. Drawing the rest from reference TRBV28 and TRBJ2-3, the complete variable domain is DVKVTQSSRYLVKRTGEKVFLECVQDMDHENMFWYRQDPGLGLRLIYFSYDVKMKEKGDIPEGYSVSREKKERFSLILESASTNQTSMYLCASSLGGRADTQYFGPGTRLTVL.

The chain joins TRBV19 to TRBJ2-7; 12 positions agree with TRBD2. The V and J ends lost 6 bases and 4 bases, in that order; junction bases with no gene match: 1. Germline V gene lookup returns CDR1 LNHDA and CDR2 SQIVND (reference sequence). This CDR3 has 13 residues. This chain's CDR3 is CASSGLAGYEQYF. For the CDR3, the DNA is TGTGCCAGTAGCGGACTAGCGGGGTACGAGCAGTACTTC.

This clone was counted a few times. The gene calls are TRBV11-2 and TRBJ2-7; possibly TRBD1 or TRBD2 for D (5 bases each). The CDR3 is 12 residues long. Germline V CDR1 and CDR2: SGHAT, FQNNGV. With 8 bases removed from V and 2 bases from J, the gap between germline ends came to 10 bases. CDR3 coding DNA: TGTGCCAGCCAGCTGGGGGCCTACGAGCAGTACTTC. It is translated as CASQLGAYEQYF.

This clone has just one count. The chain has TRBV9 and TRBJ1-2, with 7 bases fitting TRBD1. J lost 4 bases, V lost 4 bases, and 4 bases had no gene match. The CDR3 totals 13 residues. Looked up from germline, CDR1 is SGDLS and CDR2 is YYNGEE. The CDR3 nucleotides read TGTGCCAGCAGCTCAGGGACAGCCTATGGCTACACCTTC. Its protein product is CASSSGTAYGYTF. The full variable domain, rest sourced from reference TRBV9 and TRBJ1-2, is DSGVTQTPKHLITATGQRVTLRCSPRSGDLSVYWYQQSLDQGLQFLIQYYNGEERAKGNILERFSAQQFPDLHSELNLSSLELGDSALYFCASSSGTAYGYTFGSGTRLTVV.

The table lists this clone with a few counts. The V and J genes are TRBV28 and TRBJ1-2, with 7 bases fitting TRBD1. V shed 0 bases, J shed 2 bases, and the junction held 0 bases outside the gene matches. Germline values: CDR1 MDHEN, CDR2 SYDVKM. This CDR3 has 14 amino acids. CDR3: CASSLWGQNYGYTF. In DNA, the CDR3 is TGTGCCAGCAGTTTATGGGGACAGAACTATGGCTACACCTTC.

This chain connects TRBV18 to TRBJ1-2; possible D gene TRBD1, 6 bases. The germline CDR1 and CDR2 sequences are KGHSH and LQKENI. The length of the CDR3 is 13 residues. Deletions cut 5 bases from V and 5 bases from J, with 12 bases between. The DNA for the CDR3 is TGTGCCAGCTCAATAGAGGACAGTTATGGCTACACCTTC. Amino acids: CASSIEDSYGYTF.

The chain links TRBV4-2 to TRBJ2-3, with 10 bases fitting TRBD2. CDR1 is LGHNA and CDR2 is YNFKEQ in the germline V gene. The CDR3 covers 19 residues. J lost 0 bases, V lost 1 base, and 10 bases had no gene match. CDR3 in amino acids: CASSQGSSSGRLSTDTQYF. CDR3 DNA: TGTGCCAGCAGCCAAGGTTCGTCTAGCGGGAGATTGAGCACAGATACGCAGTATTTT.